This passage covers 28 T cell receptor beta chains from one sample sequenced in a study of blood T cell repertoires in COVID-19. The data were produced by immunoSEQ multiplex PCR, yet TCRdb's version contains in-frame clones alone and is incomplete. The data show under 95,000 clones, around 88% seen once. Input material: peripheral blood. These TCRs come from a man aged 60-69 years with acute or convalescent COVID-19.

This rearrangement joins TRBV3-1 (or the pseudogene TRBV3-2) to TRBJ1-6, with a possible D match to TRBD1 (6 bases). There are 14 residues in the CDR3. The V end was cut by 4 bases, the J end by 6 bases, with 10 bases between. Germline V gene lookup returns CDR1 LGHDT and CDR2 YNNKEL (reference sequence). The DNA of the CDR3 is TGTGCCAGCAGCCCCGGACAGCGTAATTCACCCCTCCACTTT. The encoded protein is CASSPGQRNSPLHF.

The V and J genes are TRBV2 and TRBJ2-3; D perhaps matches TRBD2 (7 bases). This CDR3 is 14 amino acids long. The germline V and J ends were trimmed by 8 bases and 2 bases, with 14 bases remaining between them. Per germline, CDR1 SNHLY and CDR2 FYNNEI. CDR3 amino acids: CASQMGGPTDTQYF. CDR3 sequence (DNA): TGTGCCAGCCAGATGGGGGGGCCCACAGATACGCAGTATTTT.

The chain combines TRBV12-3 or TRBV12-4 with TRBJ2-7, with a tentative D call TRBD2 (5 bases). The V end lost 7 bases, the J end lost 6 bases, and 13 bases lay between the germline ends. The CDR3 is made up of 12 amino acids. CDR3 nucleotides: TGTGCCAGCATGATGAGGGTCGGCGAGCAGTACTTC. Its translation is CASMMRVGEQYF.

This clone appeared a few times. This chain connects TRBV7-2 to TRBJ2-1; 12 bases are a match to TRBD2. Per germline, CDR1 SGHTA and CDR2 FQGNSA. This CDR3 contains 17 residues. Trimming cost V 5 bases and J 9 bases; bases outside gene matches: 14. This CDR3 is CASSTLAGGPLRSEQFF. The CDR3 bases are TGTGCCAGCAGCACACTAGCGGGGGGACCCTTGCGGAGTGAGCAGTTCTTC. Filled out from reference TRBV7-2 and TRBJ2-1, the complete variable domain reads GAGVSQSPSNKVTEKGKDVELRCDPISGHTALYWYRQSLGQGLEFLIYFQGNSAPDKSGLPSDRFSAERTGGSVSTLTIQRTQQEDSAVYLCASSTLAGGPLRSEQFFGPGTRLTVL.

The rearrangement links TRBV9 to TRBJ1-4; 7 nucleotides line up with TRBD1. Per germline, CDR1 SGDLS and CDR2 YYNGEE. This CDR3 contains 16 residues. V shed 4 bases and J 0 bases; nucleotides not matched to a gene: 6. The DNA for the CDR3 is TGTGCCAGCAGCTCTCGGGACAGTCCAACTAATGAAAAACTGTTTTTT. The encoded protein is CASSSRDSPTNEKLFF.

J is TRBJ1-4 and V is TRBV19; unclear D gene. Germline V gene data show CDR1 as LNHDA and CDR2 as SQIVND (reference sequence). V was pared by 10 bases and J by 0 bases, with 9 bases between. The CDR3 length is 13 residues. In DNA form, the CDR3 reads TGTGCCACCTCCTCTGCAACTAATGAAAAACTGTTTTTT. This translates into CATSSATNEKLFF.

The rearrangement links TRBV19 to TRBJ2-5, with 12 bases lining up with TRBD2. This CDR3 region has 16 residues. The germline V gene encodes CDR1 LNHDA and CDR2 SQIVND (reference sequence). The junction had 7 bases not matched to a gene; V was cut back by 3 bases and J by 5 bases. The CDR3 is CASSIGLAGLYETQYF. In DNA form, the CDR3 reads TGTGCCAGTAGTATTGGACTAGCGGGGTTATATGAGACCCAGTACTTC.

The chain employs TRBV20-1 and TRBJ1-2, with 8 bases fitting TRBD1. The germline CDR1 and CDR2 sequences are DFQATT and SNEGSKA (reference sequence). V gave up 3 bases and J gave up 4 bases; unmatched junction bases: 7. The CDR3 consists of 14 residues. CDR3 in amino acids: CSASDGQGSYGYTF. DNA of the CDR3: TGCAGTGCTAGTGACGGACAGGGATCCTATGGCTACACCTTC.

The CDR3 nucleotides read TGTGCCAGCAGCTGGCGGGACAGACAAGAGACCCAGTACTTC. It specifies CASSWRDRQETQYF. The V and J genes are TRBV5-4 and TRBJ2-5; a weak D match, TRBD1 (7 bases). This CDR3 has 14 amino acids. Trimming cost V 3 bases and J 2 bases, with 11 bases left between them. Looked up from germline, CDR1 is SGHNT and CDR2 is YYREEE (reference sequence). Based on the CDR3 plus reference TRBV5-4 and TRBJ2-5, the full variable domain is ETGVTQSPTHLIKTRGQQVTLRCSSQSGHNTVSWYQQALGQGPQFIFQYYREEENGRGNFPPRFSGLQFPNYSSELNVNALELDDSALYLCASSWRDRQETQYFGPGTRLLVL.

V and J are TRBV11-3 and TRBJ1-1, with D possibly matching TRBD1 (6 bases). The CDR3 totals 15 residues. With 1 base removed from V and 4 bases from J, the gap between germline ends came to 13 bases. Germline V lookup: CDR1 SGHNT, CDR2 YENEEA. The CDR3 DNA reads TGTGCCAGCAGCTTAGGCGGGGGGGGCCGCACTGAAGCTTTCTTT. This translates into CASSLGGGGRTEAFF. The whole variable domain, filled in from reference TRBV11-3 and TRBJ1-1, reads EAGVVQSPRYKIIEKKQPVAFWCNPISGHNTLYWYLQNLGQGPELLIRYENEEAVDDSQLPKDRFSAERLKGVDSTLKIQPAELGDSAVYLCASSLGGGGRTEAFFGQGTRLTVV.

The CDR3 loop reads CASSRGSSGANVLTF. CDR3 sequence (DNA): TGTGCCAGTTCCAGGGGAAGTTCTGGGGCCAACGTCCTGACTTTC. The chain links TRBV19 to TRBJ2-6; TRBD1 might be the D (6 bases). CDR3 length: 15 amino acids. V lost 8 bases and J 1 base, leaving 12 bases between the germline ends. Germline CDR1 LNHDA, CDR2 SQIVND (reference sequence).

The chain is built from TRBV4-3 and TRBJ2-1; 8 positions match TRBD2. With V trimmed by 3 bases and J by 15 bases, 10 bases remained unmatched. Looked up from germline, CDR1 is LGHNA and CDR2 is YSLEER. The CDR3 runs to 13 residues. The CDR3 bases are TGCGCCAGCAGCCAGCGCCTAGCGGGTCTGCTGTTCTTC. Translating gives CASSQRLAGLLFF.

V is TRBV9 and J is TRBJ2-3; 8 nucleotides line up with TRBD2. Trimming cost V 4 bases and J 2 bases; bases outside gene matches: 6. The germline gives CDR1 SGDLS, CDR2 YYNGEE. This CDR3 is built from 15 residues. CDR3 residues: CASSPVAGYTDTQYF. CDR3 DNA sequence: TGTGCCAGCAGCCCAGTAGCGGGGTACACAGATACGCAGTATTTT.

This rearrangement joins TRBV3-1 (or the pseudogene TRBV3-2) to TRBJ1-3, with TRBD1 identical over 8 bases. Germline trimming cut 3 bases from V and 2 bases from J; bases unmatched to any gene: 6. From germline, CDR1 is LGHDT and CDR2 YNNKEL (reference sequence). The CDR3 is made up of 16 amino acids. Here the CDR3 DNA reads TGTGCCAGCAGCCAGTCGGACAGGGAAGCTGGAAACACCATATATTTT. It is translated as CASSQSDREAGNTIYF.

The chain couples TRBV5-6 to TRBJ2-3, with 16 positions matching TRBD2. After removal of 4 bases from V and 0 bases from J, the junction contained 8 bases not matched to a gene. CDR3 length: 19 amino acids. Germline CDR1 and CDR2: SGHDT and YYEEEE. DNA for the CDR3: TGTGCCAGCAGCAAGGGACTAGCGGGGGGGCCGTGGAGCACAGATACGCAGTATTTT. This gives the protein CASSKGLAGGPWSTDTQYF.

This sequence joins TRBV19 and TRBJ2-1, with a weak D call TRBD1 (6 bases). The CDR3 has 16 residues. The germline V gene has CDR1 LNHDA and CDR2 SQIVND (reference sequence). V was clipped by 3 bases and J by 8 bases, with 20 bases between them. The CDR3 protein is CASSMTKTGHRDEQFF. The DNA of the CDR3 is TGTGCCAGTAGTATGACGAAGACAGGACATAGGGATGAGCAGTTCTTC.

This chain uses TRBV27 with TRBJ1-3, with D maybe TRBD1 (6 bases). This CDR3 region has 14 residues. The V and J ends lost 10 bases and 0 bases respectively, with 13 bases between them. The germline CDR1 and CDR2 sequences are MNHEY and SMNVEV (reference sequence). This CDR3 is CATAPGDSGNTIYF. Here the CDR3 DNA reads TGTGCCACCGCGCCAGGGGACTCTGGAAACACCATATATTTT.

V gene TRBV5-1 combines with J gene TRBJ2-1; 10 bases are a match to TRBD2. Per germline, CDR1 SGHRS and CDR2 YFSETQ. V gave up 3 bases and J gave up 6 bases; unmatched junction bases: 3. There are 14 residues in the CDR3. The chain's CDR3 is CASSSGTSVNEQFF. The CDR3, as DNA: TGCGCCAGCAGCTCCGGGACTAGCGTCAATGAGCAGTTCTTC.

The CDR3 DNA reads TGTGCCTGGAGCCTCTCTGGTGGGGGGAATAATTCACCCCTCCACTTT. It is translated as CAWSLSGGGNNSPLHF. The rearrangement joins TRBV30 to TRBJ1-6, with D maybe TRBD1 (5 bases). The CDR3 contains 16 residues. V lost 3 bases and J lost 5, with 17 bases in between. In germline, CDR1 is GTSNPN, CDR2 SVGIG (reference sequence).

This clone was counted once. This chain joins TRBV11-2 and TRBJ2-7; 7 bases agree with TRBD1. The junction had 4 bases not matched to a gene; V was cut back by 3 bases and J by 2 bases. From germline, CDR1 is SGHAT and CDR2 FQNNGV. The CDR3 covers 14 residues. For the CDR3, the DNA is TGTGCCAGCAGCTTTCTCGGGACAGCCTACGAGCAGTACTTC. Translated: CASSFLGTAYEQYF.

This clone came up once. V and J are TRBV6-5 and TRBJ2-7, with 12 bases fitting TRBD1. V lost 5 bases to trimming and J lost 6 bases; unmatched junction nucleotides: 5. Germline loops: CDR1 MNHEY, CDR2 SVGAGI. This CDR3 region has 14 residues. This CDR3 is CASSTGTGGFEQYF. The CDR3 DNA reads TGTGCCAGCAGTACCGGGACAGGGGGCTTCGAGCAGTACTTC.

The chain couples TRBV6-5 to TRBJ1-2; the match to TRBD1 covers 7 bases. The CDR3 totals 15 residues. J was trimmed by 4 bases and V by 4 bases; bases with no gene match: 9. Germline V gene lookup returns CDR1 MNHEY and CDR2 SVGAGI. The CDR3 protein is CASSSPGQQSYGYTF. The DNA of the CDR3 is TGTGCCAGCAGTTCCCCGGGACAGCAGAGCTATGGCTACACCTTC.

The chain combines TRBV3-1 (or the pseudogene TRBV3-2) with TRBJ1-3, with TRBD1 identical over 7 bases. The CDR3 sequence is 15 residues long. V shed 2 bases and J 3 bases; nucleotides not matched to a gene: 4. Per germline, CDR1 LGHDT and CDR2 YNNKEL (reference sequence). The CDR3 is CASSQTGAGGNTIYF. The CDR3 DNA follows: TGTGCCAGCAGCCAAACAGGGGCGGGTGGAAACACCATATATTTT.

The chain employs TRBV2 and TRBJ2-5; 9 nucleotides line up with TRBD2. V lost 6 bases, J lost 2 bases, and 10 bases stayed unmatched. The germline V gene encodes CDR1 SNHLY and CDR2 FYNNEI. The CDR3 consists of 16 residues. CDR3 sequence: CASSPSRGGLQETQYF. CDR3 sequence (DNA): TGTGCCAGCAGCCCCTCGCGGGGGGGCTTGCAAGAGACCCAGTACTTC.

The chain carries TRBV18 and TRBJ1-3; D is unresolved. CDR1 and CDR2 from the germline V gene are KGHSH and LQKENI. The length of the CDR3 is 14 residues. V was shortened by 3 bases and J by 5 bases, with 11 bases between the two germline ends. The CDR3 DNA reads TGTGCCAGCTCACCCGAGGGTCAACGAAACACCATATATTTT. This gives the protein CASSPEGQRNTIYF.

V usage is TRBV6-2 or TRBV6-3 and J usage is TRBJ1-1; D gene ambiguous. V lost 2 bases to trimming and J lost 8 bases, with 6 bases between them. This CDR3 has 11 residues. Germline V gene lookup returns CDR1 MNHEY and CDR2 SVGEGT. CDR3 sequence: CASSYRLEAFF. CDR3 in DNA: TGTGCCAGCAGTTACCGTCTAGAAGCTTTCTTT.

In DNA, the CDR3 is TGTGCCAGCAGCTTAGACGGTCAGGCTCTTAACACCGGGGAGCTGTTTTTT. Translating gives CASSLDGQALNTGELFF. This chain connects TRBV7-6 to TRBJ2-2; D unclear. Germline V gene sequence: CDR1 SGHVS, CDR2 FNYEAQ. V was cut by 1 base and J by 2 bases, with 14 bases left in between. The CDR3 loop spans 17 amino acids.

The chain is built from TRBV23-1 and TRBJ1-3; no reliable D call. TRBV23-1 counts as an open reading frame of uncertain function. V was clipped by 4 bases and J by 0 bases, with 16 bases between them. CDR3 length: 17 residues. Here the CDR3 DNA reads TGCGCCAGCAGTCCTTGGTTCGGGAGGGCCTCTGGAAACACCATATATTTT. Translated, it gives CASSPWFGRASGNTIYF.